This entry is about one TCR beta chain. The antigen remains unidentified. Germline-derived CDR1 and CDR2 are LGHDT and YNNKEL (reference sequence). V dropped 1 base and J dropped 2 bases, with 20 bases sitting between them. The CDR3 covers 18 residues. Second doses at about 4 or about 12 weeks were pooled. This entry belongs to a study of T cell responses to AZD1222 COVID-19 vaccine. The data were produced by immunoSEQ multiplex PCR, yet TCRdb's version contains in-frame clones alone and is incomplete. Of 120,000 to 150,000 clones in the sample, roughly nine tenths are singletons; the top ten hold about 4%. Overall study results and limits: At study baseline, merely more than 5 AZD1222 recipients were seropositive. Donors were mostly white British, more females; clonal diversity possibly underestimated.

The V gene is TRBV3-1 (or the pseudogene TRBV3-2), the J gene TRBJ1-2; D is perhaps TRBD1 (5 bases). This TCR was sampled from an adult who received the AZD1222 COVID-19 vaccine. The sample here was peripheral blood, taken 28 days after the second AZD1222 dose. CDR3 region: CASSQAGPGPRPNYGYTF. CDR3 sequence (DNA): TGTGCCAGCAGCCAAGCCGGTCCGGGGCCGAGACCCAACTATGGCTACACCTTC.